The present T cell receptor (beta chain) was sequenced within a study of response to subunit inactivated influenza vaccine (dated by TCRdb to 2017 to 2018). Context from the whole study: The study used deep quantitative T cell receptor repertoire profiling to track responses to a trivalent subunit inactivated influenza vaccine. The paper as a whole reports these results and caveats: According to the authors, only a limited number of new T cells may be recruited by each seasonal influenza vaccination.

Library creation used RT-PCR. The listed sequencing device is Illumina HiSeq 2500. Using fastp trimming at Q25 and MiXCR clonotype assembly, TCRdb reanalyzed the public sequencing data and kept in-frame beta chains. Entries are consolidated by CDR3 protein sequence, retaining the most common genes and DNA. The sample data list 530,000 or so distinct CDR3 sequences, and 13% to 15% of these were observed just once. The ten largest account for around 10% of the sample. From cysteine to phenylalanine, the CDR3 is 11 amino acids long. Only the CDR3 part of the read is kept: 33 bases, read in frame from the first base. The V end loses 5 bases and the J end loses 9 bases, and a stretch of 8 bases separates them. Points on this clonotype: Its specific antigen is unknown. No base qualities exist here, and no much larger clone lies one base off it.

Sequencing was performed on PBMCs from blood, taken about 12 days after vaccination. The receptor was isolated from a man between 50 and 59 years old who received an inactivated influenza vaccine. Donor details come from another sample of the same person, matched by shared clones. The V gene is TRBV12-3 or TRBV12-4 and the J gene is TRBJ2-1; TRBD2 could be the D gene, as 6 bases match. CDR3 region: CASSPSVEQFF. At the DNA level, the sequence is TGTGCCAGCAGTCCTAGCGTTGAGCAGTTCTTC.